The 28 T cell receptor beta chains given below trace back to one sample, sequenced in a study of cytomegalovirus exposure and HLA in healthy donors. The PCR made use of 60 Vbeta and 13 Jbeta primers. Clones were sequenced by immunoSEQ multiplex PCR, and TCRdb holds only the in-frame ones, with some missing. The table has roughly 190,000 clones, 82% seen once. Material: PBMCs. The receptors here all came from a woman under 30 in good health and CMV-seronegative.

The chain couples TRBV6-5 to TRBJ1-2; TRBD1 aligns across 7 bases. This CDR3 is 15 amino acids long. Per germline, CDR1 MNHEY and CDR2 SVGAGI. The V and J ends lost 2 bases and 7 bases, in that order; junction bases with no gene match: 10. The CDR3 sequence: CASSYTRGISLGYTF. The CDR3 nucleotides read TGTGCCAGCAGTTACACCAGGGGGATCTCCCTTGGCTACACCTTC.

Of note for this clone: This CDR3 is also generated by other DNA sequences in the sample. The rearrangement uses TRBV29-1 and TRBJ2-5; tentative D call: TRBD2 (5 bases). The ends were cut back, 4 bases at V and 3 bases at J, with 9 bases in the middle. Germline V gene lookup returns CDR1 SQVTM and CDR2 ANQGSEA. The CDR3 length is 12 residues. The CDR3 loop reads CSVAAGEETQYF. The CDR3, as DNA: TGCAGCGTTGCCGCCGGGGAAGAGACCCAGTACTTC.

The chain is built from TRBV11-2 and TRBJ2-1; TRBD1 matches 8 bases. This CDR3 has 16 amino acids. The germline CDR1 and CDR2 sequences are SGHAT and FQNNGV. V was clipped by 3 bases and J by 6 bases; unmatched bases: 10. The CDR3 loop reads CASSFSGTGASNEQFF. CDR3 nucleotides: TGTGCCAGCAGCTTCTCCGGGACAGGCGCGTCCAATGAGCAGTTCTTC.

Here the CDR3 reads CASSIGLDRPGAQYF. CDR3 nucleotides: TGTGCCAGTAGTATAGGTCTGGACAGGCCGGGGGCCCAGTACTTC. The chain recombines TRBV19 with TRBJ2-5; TRBD1 is a possible D gene (7 bases). The length of the CDR3 is 15 residues. V was pared by 1 base and J by 9 bases, with 18 bases between. Germline V gives CDR1 LNHDA, CDR2 SQIVND (reference sequence).

The gene calls are TRBV10-3 and TRBJ1-5; TRBD1 is a possible D gene (6 bases). Deletions cut 4 bases from V and 7 bases from J, with 11 bases between. The CDR3 consists of 13 residues. Germline CDR1 is ENHRY and CDR2 is SYGVKD. The CDR3 sequence: CAISGDITQPQHF. DNA of the CDR3: TGTGCCATCAGTGGGGACATTACACAGCCCCAGCATTTT.

The chain combines TRBV11-3 with TRBJ2-5; 8 bases are shared with TRBD1. The closer fit of TRBJ2-7 to the DNA end suggests the J call may be wrong. This CDR3 region has 15 residues. CDR1 is SGHNT and CDR2 is YENEEA in the germline V gene. The CDR3 here is CASSTGTGKIYEQYF. CDR3 nucleotides: TGTGCCAGCAGCACCGGGACAGGAAAGATCTACGAGCAGTACTTC.

J is TRBJ1-3 and V is TRBV6-1, with D possibly matching TRBD1 (6 bases). From germline, CDR1 is MNHNS and CDR2 SASEGT. The CDR3 is made up of 13 amino acids. Trimming removed 8 bases at V and 0 bases at J, with 8 bases between. The DNA of the CDR3 is TGTGCCAGCGAGACAGGCTCTGGAAACACCATATATTTT. Amino acids: CASETGSGNTIYF.

The V gene is TRBV27, the J gene TRBJ2-7; TRBD2 matches 8 bases. The CDR3 is made up of 15 amino acids. V shed 7 bases, J shed 4 bases, and the junction held 12 bases outside the gene matches. Per germline, CDR1 MNHEY and CDR2 SMNVEV (reference sequence). CDR3 sequence (DNA): TGTGCCAGCAAAAGGGCAGCGGGAGTGGAATACGAGCAGTACTTC. Translation: CASKRAAGVEYEQYF.

The chain recombines TRBV5-1 with TRBJ2-1; 7 bases align to TRBD2. The V gene's germline CDR1 is SGHRS and CDR2 YFSETQ. The V gene end was trimmed by 5 bases and the J gene end by 0 bases; junction bases not matched to a gene: 5. The CDR3 covers 15 residues. The CDR3 DNA reads TGCGCCAGCAGATCAGCGGGGACCTCCTACAATGAGCAGTTCTTC. Translated: CASRSAGTSYNEQFF.

Here the CDR3 DNA reads TGTGCCAGTAATCAGGGCGCTAATGAAAAACTGTTTTTT. Its protein product is CASNQGANEKLFF. The chain carries TRBV19 and TRBJ1-4, with a tentative D call TRBD1 (5 bases). CDR1 is LNHDA and CDR2 is SQIVND in the germline V gene (reference sequence). V lost 7 bases to trimming and J lost 3 bases, with 9 bases between them. The CDR3 contains 13 residues.

This clone was counted a single time. The chain employs TRBV4-1 and TRBJ2-5; D is perhaps TRBD1 or TRBD2 (6 bases each). The J call may not be correct, given that the DNA end is closer to TRBJ2-7. Germline CDR1 reads MGHRA; CDR2 reads YSYEKL. The CDR3 is made up of 15 amino acids. The CDR3 DNA is TGCGCCAGCAGCCTACAGACAGGAGGGGACTACGAGCAGTACTTC. Translation: CASSLQTGGDYEQYF.

The chain's CDR3 is CASRAMEGINQPQHF. CDR3 DNA: TGTGCCAGCAGAGCCATGGAGGGGATCAATCAGCCCCAGCATTTT. The chain recombines TRBV27 with TRBJ1-5, with D perhaps TRBD1 (5 bases). In germline, CDR1 is MNHEY, CDR2 SMNVEV (reference sequence). The CDR3 is made up of 15 amino acids. Trimming removed 6 bases at V and 3 bases at J, with 15 bases between.

The chain carries TRBV10-1 and TRBJ1-2; 7 bases map to TRBD1. The CDR3 is 15 residues long. V lost 4 bases to trimming and J lost 7 bases; unmatched junction nucleotides: 12. From germline, CDR1 is WNHNN and CDR2 SYGVQD (reference sequence). CDR3 region: CASSGGVTGRSGYTF. The CDR3 bases are TGCGCCAGCAGTGGAGGGGTGACAGGGCGAAGTGGCTACACCTTC.

The chain joins TRBV30 to TRBJ2-5; D may be TRBD2 (5 bases). Germline CDR1 is GTSNPN and CDR2 is SVGIG (reference sequence). The CDR3 totals 15 residues. V gave up 3 bases and J gave up 0 bases, with 14 bases separating them. The CDR3 reads CAWSGFGKDQETQYF. DNA of the CDR3: TGTGCCTGGAGCGGATTCGGGAAAGACCAAGAGACCCAGTACTTC.

Points on this clone: Other DNA sequences in this sample translate to the same CDR3. CDR3 in amino acids: CASSSSSYEQYF. CDR3 bases: TGTGCCAGCAGTTCGAGCTCCTACGAGCAGTACTTC. This chain connects TRBV27 to TRBJ2-7; no definite D call. The germline CDR1 and CDR2 sequences are MNHEY and SMNVEV (reference sequence). V dropped 4 bases and J dropped 0 bases, with 4 bases sitting between them. CDR3 size: 12 residues.

The chain recombines TRBV6-5 with TRBJ1-2; a weak D match, TRBD1 (6 bases). Trimming removed 2 bases from V and 7 bases from J, with 11 bases in between. CDR3 length: 13 amino acids. Germline V lookup: CDR1 MNHEY, CDR2 SVGAGI. The CDR3 DNA reads TGTGCCAGCAGTTACAAAGACAGGAGTGGCTACACCTTC. Translating it yields CASSYKDRSGYTF.

The CDR3 here is CASSPTGTGGNNQPQHF. In DNA form, the CDR3 reads TGTGCCAGCAGTCCCACCGGGACAGGGGGTAACAATCAGCCCCAGCATTTT. The chain employs TRBV27 and TRBJ1-5, with 11 bases fitting TRBD1. CDR1 and CDR2 (germline): MNHEY, SMNVEV (reference sequence). The junction had 9 bases not matched to a gene; V was cut back by 5 bases and J by 3 bases. The CDR3 is 17 amino acids.

This clone was counted once. Other DNA sequences in this sample translate to the same CDR3. The V call is TRBV27, the J call TRBJ2-3, with TRBD2 identical over 7 bases. The CDR3 contains 15 residues. J was trimmed by 0 bases and V by 2 bases; bases with no gene match: 2. From germline, CDR1 is MNHEY and CDR2 SMNVEV (reference sequence). CDR3 nucleotides: TGTGCCAGCAGTTTACAGCGGGGAAGCACAGATACGCAGTATTTT. This sequence encodes CASSLQRGSTDTQYF.

The J gene is TRBJ2-7, the V gene TRBV15; TRBD1 matches 9 bases. The V segment lost 0 bases and the J segment 5 bases; nucleotides outside the gene matches: 8. The germline gives CDR1 LNHNV, CDR2 YYDKDF (reference sequence). This CDR3 has 16 amino acids. The CDR3 nucleotides read TGTGCCACCAGCAGAGATTGGGGACAGGGCTGGAACGAGCAGTACTTC. This codes for CATSRDWGQGWNEQYF.

The chain links TRBV5-1 to TRBJ1-2, with D possibly matching TRBD1 (6 bases). The V and J ends lost 0 bases and 8 bases respectively, with 20 bases between them. Looked up from germline, CDR1 is SGHRS and CDR2 is YFSETQ. The CDR3 is made up of 16 amino acids. CDR3: CASSLATGLDPRGYTF. CDR3 sequence (DNA): TGCGCCAGCAGCTTGGCGACAGGCCTAGACCCCCGCGGCTACACCTTC. The variable domain in full, completed from reference TRBV5-1 and TRBJ1-2, reads KAGVTQTPRYLIKTRGQQVTLSCSPISGHRSVSWYQQTPGQGLQFLFEYFSETQRNKGNFPGRFSGRQFSNSRSEMNVSTLELGDSALYLCASSLATGLDPRGYTFGSGTRLTVV.

The V call is TRBV27, the J call TRBJ2-7; maybe TRBD2 (7 bases). Germline CDR1 reads MNHEY; CDR2 reads SMNVEV (reference sequence). Trimming pared 2 bases from V and 2 bases from J, leaving 16 bases between. The CDR3 has 16 amino acids. DNA for the CDR3: TGTGCCAGCAGTTTAAGGGGGGGTCAGGGTCCCTACGAGCAGTACTTC. Translating gives CASSLRGGQGPYEQYF.

This chain links TRBV29-1 with TRBJ1-5; D is perhaps TRBD1 (5 bases). V dropped 5 bases and J dropped 4 bases, with 9 bases sitting between them. This CDR3 region has 12 residues. The germline V gene encodes CDR1 SQVTM and CDR2 ANQGSEA. CDR3: CSVRDSNQPQHF. CDR3 nucleotides: TGCAGCGTTCGTGACAGTAATCAGCCCCAGCATTTT.

The chain employs TRBV7-2 and TRBJ1-5; D gene unclear. The V gene lost 0 bases and the J gene lost 4 bases, with 7 bases spanning the gap. The V gene's germline CDR1 is SGHTA and CDR2 FQGNSA. CDR3 length: 14 amino acids. The chain's CDR3 is CASSLAGRNQPQHF. The CDR3, as DNA: TGTGCCAGCAGCTTAGCGGGGAGGAATCAGCCCCAGCATTTT.

The chain joins TRBV15 to TRBJ1-2; 9 nucleotides line up with TRBD1. Germline V gives CDR1 LNHNV, CDR2 YYDKDF (reference sequence). The CDR3 contains 15 residues. J lost 9 bases, V lost 0 bases, and 8 bases had no gene match. The CDR3 sequence is CATSRDRGTGSSYTF. CDR3 bases: TGTGCCACCAGCAGAGATCGGGGGACAGGGTCGAGCTACACCTTC.

This CDR3 reads CASSLSGVAQETQYF. The CDR3 DNA reads as TGTGCCAGCAGCTTGTCCGGGGTGGCCCAAGAGACCCAGTACTTC. The chain joins TRBV11-3 to TRBJ2-5; the D gene is possibly TRBD2 (5 bases). The germline gives CDR1 SGHNT, CDR2 YENEEA. The V end was cut by 3 bases, the J end by 1 base, with 12 bases between. This CDR3 is built from 15 residues. Variable domain in full (rest from reference TRBV11-3 and TRBJ2-5): EAGVVQSPRYKIIEKKQPVAFWCNPISGHNTLYWYLQNLGQGPELLIRYENEEAVDDSQLPKDRFSAERLKGVDSTLKIQPAELGDSAVYLCASSLSGVAQETQYFGPGTRLLVL.

The J gene is TRBJ2-1, the V gene TRBV20-1, with TRBD2 matching over 10 bases. Germline CDR1 reads DFQATT; CDR2 reads SNEGSKA (reference sequence). This CDR3 contains 11 residues. The CDR3 is CGTSAINEQFF. The DNA for the CDR3 is TGCGGGACTAGCGCGATCAATGAGCAGTTCTTC.

The V call is TRBV7-9, the J call TRBJ2-2; TRBD2 matches at 7 bases. The junction had 10 bases not matched to a gene; V was cut back by 5 bases and J by 1 base. The germline V gene encodes CDR1 SEHNR and CDR2 FQNEAQ (reference sequence). This CDR3 region has 17 residues. As DNA, the CDR3 is TGTGCCAGCAGCCACGCCCCCGGGACTAAGAACACCGGGGAGCTGTTTTTT. It is translated as CASSHAPGTKNTGELFF.

This clone was seen once. The V gene is TRBV7-9, the J gene TRBJ2-2; the match to TRBD2 covers 12 bases. The CDR3 has 16 residues. V dropped 5 bases and J dropped 4; count of bases not matched to a gene: 5. The germline CDR1 and CDR2 sequences are SEHNR and FQNEAQ (reference sequence). CDR3 region: CASSPPGLAGTGELFF. CDR3 coding DNA: TGTGCCAGCAGCCCGCCGGGACTAGCGGGCACCGGGGAGCTGTTTTTT.